A selection of T cell receptor beta chains follows, all from one sample in a study of PD-1 blockade in mismatch repair-deficient tumors. Method: immunoSEQ multiplex PCR; TCRdb's copy keeps in-frame clones and lacks some. The data contain roughly 45,000 clones, under 85% of them singletons. The material sequenced was PBMCs, taken before pembrolizumab treatment. Source of these receptors: an adult with mismatch repair-deficient cancer. The CDR3 runs from the conserved cysteine through the conserved F or W. D genes are given only for firm matches. Rows give clone size only sometimes, using once, few, many, or a class for an expanded clone.

TRBV5-1	-	-	TRBJ2-1	CASSLGHEQFF	TGCGCCAGCAGCTTGGGTCATGAGCAGTTCTTC
TRBV10-2	-	-	TRBJ2-1	CASRKLVTNEQFF	TGCGCCAGCAGGAAACTAGTTACTAATGAGCAGTTCTTC
TRBV13	-	-	TRBJ2-7	CASSRKGTPYEQYF	TGTGCCAGCAGCCGAAAGGGGACCCCCTACGAGCAGTACTTC
TRBV19	-	-	TRBJ2-1	CASSMGPAKQFF	TGTGCCAGTAGTATGGGACCTGCGAAGCAGTTCTTC
TRBV11-2	-	few	TRBJ2-7	CASSLGVSYEQYF	TGTGCCAGCAGCTTAGGAGTGAGCTACGAGCAGTACTTC
TRBV7-2	TRBD2	-	TRBJ2-3	CASSRRTSGSSVTQYF	TGTGCCAGCAGCAGACGGACTAGCGGGAGTAGTGTTACGCAGTATTTT
TRBV6-5	-	-	TRBJ2-7	CASSWGGVQYF	TGTGCCAGCAGTTGGGGGGGCGTGCAGTACTTC
TRBV6-5	TRBD1	-	TRBJ1-3	CASRAGTGSGNTIYF	TGTGCCAGCAGAGCAGGGACAGGGTCCGGAAACACCATATATTTT
TRBV27	-	-	TRBJ2-1	CASSLAGAYNEQFF	TGTGCCAGCAGTTTAGCGGGGGCTTACAATGAGCAGTTCTTC
TRBV6-1	-	-	TRBJ1-1	CASSEGLAGAEAFF	TGTGCCAGCAGTGAAGGGTTGGCAGGAGCTGAAGCTTTCTTT
TRBV6-5	TRBD2	-	TRBJ2-3	CASSFGRGDTQYF	TGTGCCAGCAGTTTCGGGAGGGGGGATACGCAGTATTTT
TRBV5-1	-	-	TRBJ2-2	CASSSDSRTGELFF	TGCGCCAGCAGCTCGGACAGTCGCACCGGGGAGCTGTTTTTT
TRBV7-9	-	once	TRBJ1-3	CASGKHQSSGNTIYF	TGTGCCAGCGGCAAACACCAGAGCTCTGGAAACACCATATATTTT
TRBV5-6	-	-	TRBJ2-7	CASSLVDDYEQYF	TGTGCCAGCAGCTTGGTAGACGACTACGAGCAGTACTTC
TRBV7-6	TRBD1	-	TRBJ2-7	CASSLGTGMSYEQYF	TGTGCCAGCAGCCTCGGGACAGGCATGTCCTACGAGCAGTACTTC
TRBV9	-	-	TRBJ2-3	CASSGWGRTDTQYF	TGTGCCAGCAGCGGGTGGGGACGCACAGATACGCAGTATTTT
TRBV19	-	-	TRBJ2-1	CASSARASVYYNEQFF	TGTGCCAGTAGTGCAAGGGCTAGCGTTTACTACAATGAGCAGTTCTTC
TRBV7-2	TRBD2	-	TRBJ2-7	CASSTGTSRTYEQYF	TGTGCCAGCAGCACCGGGACTAGCCGAACCTACGAGCAGTACTTC
TRBV6-1	-	few	TRBJ2-7	CASRGAGATYEQYF	TGTGCCAGCAGGGGGGCGGGAGCTACGTACGAGCAGTACTTC
TRBV21-1	-	-	TRBJ2-3	CASSKKDRGEADTQYF	TGTGCCAGCAGCAAGAAGGACAGGGGCGAGGCAGATACGCAGTATTTT
TRBV11-2	-	-	TRBJ2-2	CASSLSRVDTGELFF	TGTGCCAGCAGCTTAAGCAGGGTGGACACCGGGGAGCTGTTTTTT
TRBV6-5	TRBD1	-	TRBJ1-5	CASRPSQGAGQPQHF	TGTGCCAGCAGACCCTCACAGGGGGCGGGTCAGCCCCAGCATTTT
TRBV18	TRBD1	-	TRBJ2-1	CASSPTDRPTNEQFF	TGTGCCAGCTCACCCACGGACAGGCCAACAAATGAGCAGTTCTTC
TRBV18	-	-	TRBJ1-3	CASSPKGVSGNTIYF	TGTGCCAGCTCACCTAAAGGGGTCTCTGGAAACACCATATATTTT
TRBV9	TRBD2	once	TRBJ2-7	CASSASGTSGYEQYF	TGTGCCAGCAGCGCCTCCGGGACTAGCGGCTACGAGCAGTACTTC
TRBV4-1	-	few	TRBJ2-1	CASSQDPYNEQFF	TGCGCCAGCAGCCAAGATCCCTACAATGAGCAGTTCTTC